The 3 T cell receptor beta chains in this list originate from one sample, sequenced in a study of cytomegalovirus exposure and HLA in healthy donors. This PCR relied on a set of 60 Vbeta primers and 13 Jbeta primers. Clones were sequenced by immunoSEQ multiplex PCR, and TCRdb holds only the in-frame ones, with some missing. The sample contains some 130,000 clones, approximately 73% of which appear only once. The sample consisted of PBMCs. These receptors were obtained from a woman aged 40 to 50 in good health and CMV-seronegative.

The chain employs TRBV19 and TRBJ1-2; D is perhaps TRBD1 (6 bases). This CDR3 has 12 amino acids. The germline V gene has CDR1 LNHDA and CDR2 SQIVND (reference sequence). Between the trimmed V and J ends, which lost 8 bases and 4 bases, there was a span of 11 bases. CDR3 sequence (DNA): TGTGCCAGTGAAGGACAGACCTATGGCTACACCTTC. Translation: CASEGQTYGYTF. Variable domain in full (rest from reference TRBV19 and TRBJ1-2): DGGITQSPKYLFRKEGQNVTLSCEQNLNHDAMYWYRQDPGQGLRLIYYSQIVNDFQKGDIAEGYSVSREKKESFPLTVTSAQKNPTAFYLCASEGQTYGYTFGSGTRLTVV.

This chain joins TRBV2 and TRBJ2-3, with 9 bases fitting TRBD2. This CDR3 is built from 14 residues. Germline V gene lookup returns CDR1 SNHLY and CDR2 FYNNEI. Trimming took 7 bases from V and 2 from J; bases not matched to a gene: 4. CDR3 sequence: CASIERGVTDTQYF. The CDR3 bases are TGTGCCAGCATCGAGCGGGGGGTCACAGATACGCAGTATTTT.

The J gene is TRBJ2-5, the V gene TRBV5-1, with TRBD2 as a possible D gene (6 bases). Germline CDR1 reads SGHRS; CDR2 reads YFSETQ. The CDR3 is 14 amino acids. The ends were cut back, 3 bases at V and 4 bases at J, with 13 bases in the middle. The CDR3 reads CASSSPEGGETQYF. The DNA of the CDR3 is TGCGCCAGCAGCTCTCCAGAGGGAGGAGAGACCCAGTACTTC.